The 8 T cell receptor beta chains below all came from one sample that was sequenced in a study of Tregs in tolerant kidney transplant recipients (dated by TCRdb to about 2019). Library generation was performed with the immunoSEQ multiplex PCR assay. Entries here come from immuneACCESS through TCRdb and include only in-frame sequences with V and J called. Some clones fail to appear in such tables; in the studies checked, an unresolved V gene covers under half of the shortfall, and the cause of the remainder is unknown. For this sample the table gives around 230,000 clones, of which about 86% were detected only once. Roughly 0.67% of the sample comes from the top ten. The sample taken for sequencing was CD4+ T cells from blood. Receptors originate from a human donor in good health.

Here the CDR3 reads CASSDWGAGANVLTF. Here the CDR3 DNA reads TGTGCCAGCAGTGACTGGGGAGCTGGGGCCAACGTCCTGACTTTC. J is TRBJ2-6 and V is TRBV6-4; perhaps TRBD2 as D (5 bases). V was cut by 1 base and J by 2 bases, with 6 bases left in between. Germline loops: CDR1 MRHNA, CDR2 SNTAGT. CDR3 length equals 15 residues.

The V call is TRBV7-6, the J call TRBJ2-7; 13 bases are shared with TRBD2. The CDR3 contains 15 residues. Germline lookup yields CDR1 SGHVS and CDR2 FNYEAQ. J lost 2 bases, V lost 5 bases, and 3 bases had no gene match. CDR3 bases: TGTGCCAGCAGCGCAGGACTAGCGGGGGCCTACGAGCAGTACTTC. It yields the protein CASSAGLAGAYEQYF.

The CDR3 bases are TGTGCCAGCAGTGCTCCAGGGATCTATGGCTACACCTTC. Protein: CASSAPGIYGYTF. The chain employs TRBV6-1 and TRBJ1-2; a possible D gene is TRBD1 (5 bases). Per the germline V gene, CDR1 is MNHNS and CDR2 is SASEGT. Between the trimmed V and J ends, which lost 4 bases and 4 bases, there was a span of 10 bases. This CDR3 spans 13 amino acids.

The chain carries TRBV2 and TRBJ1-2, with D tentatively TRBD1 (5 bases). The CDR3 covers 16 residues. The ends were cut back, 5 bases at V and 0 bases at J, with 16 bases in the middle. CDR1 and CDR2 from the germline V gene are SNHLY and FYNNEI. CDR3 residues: CASSSQGAAANYGYTF. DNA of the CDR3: TGTGCCAGCAGTTCGCAAGGGGCGGCAGCTAACTATGGCTACACCTTC.

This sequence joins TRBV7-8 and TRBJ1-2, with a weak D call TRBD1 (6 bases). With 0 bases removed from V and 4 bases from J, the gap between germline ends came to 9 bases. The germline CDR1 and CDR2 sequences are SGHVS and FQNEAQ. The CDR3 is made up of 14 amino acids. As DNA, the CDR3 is TGTGCCAGCAGCTTAGCGCTAGGGGGCTATGGCTACACCTTC. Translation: CASSLALGGYGYTF.

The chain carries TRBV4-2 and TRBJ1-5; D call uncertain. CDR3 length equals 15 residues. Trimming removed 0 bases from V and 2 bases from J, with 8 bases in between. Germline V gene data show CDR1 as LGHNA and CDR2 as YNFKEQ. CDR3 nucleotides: TGTGCCAGCAGCCAAGATTGGGCGGGCAATCAGCCCCAGCATTTT. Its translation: CASSQDWAGNQPQHF.

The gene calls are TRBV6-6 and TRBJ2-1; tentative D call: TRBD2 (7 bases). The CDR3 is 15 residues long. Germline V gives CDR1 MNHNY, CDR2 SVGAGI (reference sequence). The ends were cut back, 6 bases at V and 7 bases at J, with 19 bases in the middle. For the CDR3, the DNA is TGTGCCAGCAGCCCAACAGGGTGGGGGGGGAATGAGCAGTTCTTC. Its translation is CASSPTGWGGNEQFF.

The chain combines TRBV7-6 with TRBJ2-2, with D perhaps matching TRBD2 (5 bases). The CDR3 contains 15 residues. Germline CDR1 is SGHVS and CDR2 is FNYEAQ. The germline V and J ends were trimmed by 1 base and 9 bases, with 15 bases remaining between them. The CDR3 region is CASSLGSNRGRELFF. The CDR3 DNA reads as TGTGCCAGCAGCTTAGGGTCTAACCGGGGTCGGGAGCTGTTTTTT. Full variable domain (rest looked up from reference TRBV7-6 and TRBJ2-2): GAGVSQSPRYKVTKRGQDVALRCDPISGHVSLYWYRQALGQGPEFLTYFNYEAQQDKSGLPNDRFSAERPEGSISTLTIQRTEQRDSAMYRCASSLGSNRGRELFFGEGSRLTVL.